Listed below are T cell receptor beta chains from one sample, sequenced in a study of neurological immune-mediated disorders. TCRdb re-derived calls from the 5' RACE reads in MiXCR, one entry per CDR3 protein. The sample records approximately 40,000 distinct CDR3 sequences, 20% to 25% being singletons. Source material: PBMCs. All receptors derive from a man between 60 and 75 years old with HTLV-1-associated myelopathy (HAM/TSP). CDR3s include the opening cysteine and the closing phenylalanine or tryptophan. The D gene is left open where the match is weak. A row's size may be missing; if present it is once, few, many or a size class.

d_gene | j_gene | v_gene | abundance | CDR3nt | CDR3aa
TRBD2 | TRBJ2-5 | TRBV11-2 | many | TGTGCCAGCAGCTATTGGTCTAGCGGCCCCCAAGAGACCCAGTACTTC | CASSYWSSGPQETQYF
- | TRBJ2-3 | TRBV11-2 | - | TGTGCCAGCAGCTCCTCCTTAGATACGCAGTATTTT | CASSSSLDTQYF
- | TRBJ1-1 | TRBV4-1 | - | TGCGCCAGCAGCCAAGTATTGAACACTGAAGCTTTCTTT | CASSQVLNTEAFF
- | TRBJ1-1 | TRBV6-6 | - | TGTGCCGTCCGGGGCGGGCAGTACGCTGAAGCTTTCTTT | CAVRGGQYAEAFF
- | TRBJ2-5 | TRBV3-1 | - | TGTGCCAGCAGCCGGAATAGCGGCCGCCAAGAGACCCAGTACTTC | CASSRNSGRQETQYF
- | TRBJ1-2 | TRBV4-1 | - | TGCGCCAGCAGCCGTGCTGAACCCGGAGGTGGATACACCTTC | CASSRAEPGGGYTF
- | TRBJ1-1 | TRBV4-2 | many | TGTGCCAGCAGCCAAGATCAGGGTGGCGAGCTCGGAGCTTTCTTT | CASSQDQGGELGAFF
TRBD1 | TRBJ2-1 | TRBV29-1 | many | TGCAGCGTTGACAGACAGGGTGGTAGTGAGCAGTTCTTC | CSVDRQGGSEQFF
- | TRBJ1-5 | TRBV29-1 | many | TGCAGCGCGGTCACAGGGTTCAATCAGCCCCAGCATTTT | CSAVTGFNQPQHF
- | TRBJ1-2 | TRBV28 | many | TGTGCCAGCACGGGGGGAAACTATGGCTACACCTTC | CASTGGNYGYTF
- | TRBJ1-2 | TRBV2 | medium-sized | TGTGCCAGCAGTGACACACTTCGGGGCTACACCTTC | CASSDTLRGYTF
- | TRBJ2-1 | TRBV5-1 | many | TGCGCCAGCAGCTTGGAGTCCCGGGCGCAGGGTGAGCAGTTCTTC | CASSLESRAQGEQFF
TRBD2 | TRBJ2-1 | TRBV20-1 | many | TGCAGTGCTCCACTAGCGGGGGTTGGAACTGAGCAGTTCTTC | CSAPLAGVGTEQFF
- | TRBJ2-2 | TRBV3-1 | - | TGTGCCAGCAGCCATGCCGGGACTGACACCGGGGAGCTGTTTTTT | CASSHAGTDTGELFF
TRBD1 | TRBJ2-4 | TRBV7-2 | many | TGTGCCAGCAGCTCTACAGGGGGGAGCGGCATTCAGTACTTC | CASSSTGGSGIQYF
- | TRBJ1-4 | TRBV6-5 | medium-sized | TGTGCCAGCAGTTACATGGTAGGGGTAGGAGAAAAACTGTTTTTT | CASSYMVGVGEKLFF
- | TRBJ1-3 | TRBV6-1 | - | TGTGCCAGCAGTGAAGCGGCGAGTATCTCTGGAAACACCATATATTTT | CASSEAASISGNTIYF
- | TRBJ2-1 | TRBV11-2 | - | TGTGCCAGCAGCTTAGATCGGGCTAGCTGGAGGCGTAGGCAGTTCTTC | CASSLDRASWRRRQFF
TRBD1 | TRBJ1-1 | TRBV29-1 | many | TGCAGCGCCTTAGACAGGGCGGGCACTGAAGCTTTCTTT | CSALDRAGTEAFF
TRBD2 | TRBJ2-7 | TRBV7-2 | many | TGTGCCAGCAGCCAAAAGACTAGCGGGAGGGCCACCCTTTACGAGCAGTACTTC | CASSQKTSGRATLYEQYF
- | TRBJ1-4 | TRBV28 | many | TGTGCCAGCAGTTTAGTCCGGGCGAATGAAAAACTGTTTTTT | CASSLVRANEKLFF
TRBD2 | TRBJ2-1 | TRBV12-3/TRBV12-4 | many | TGTGCCAGCAGTTTAGTTGCGGGAGGGCCAAGTGAGCAGTTCTTC | CASSLVAGGPSEQFF
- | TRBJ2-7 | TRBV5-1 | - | TGCGCCAGCAGCTTTAACCCGTGCTACGAGCAGTACTTC | CASSFNPCYEQYF
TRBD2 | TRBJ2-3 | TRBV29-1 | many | TGCAGCGCTAGCGGGCAGGGCGGCACAGATACGCAGTATTTT | CSASGQGGTDTQYF
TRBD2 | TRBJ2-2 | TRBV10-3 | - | TGTGCCATCAGTGCTAGCGGGAGGGAGAACACCGGGGAGCTGTTTTTT | CAISASGRENTGELFF